Presented here are 7 T cell receptor beta chains from one specimen sequenced in a study of blood T cell repertoires in COVID-19. Method: immunoSEQ multiplex PCR; TCRdb's copy keeps in-frame clones and lacks some. Seen here are around 49,000 clones, around 89% observed once, and the top ten hold under 2.5%. Material: peripheral blood. All receptors come from a human donor in a cohort sampled during active COVID-19.

The genes are TRBV7-9 and TRBJ2-3; TRBD1 matches 10 bases. V shed 5 bases and J 3 bases; nucleotides not matched to a gene: 2. CDR3 length equals 14 residues. CDR1 and CDR2 (germline): SEHNR, FQNEAQ (reference sequence). CDR3 bases: TGTGCCAGCAGCCCGGGACAGGGGACAGATACGCAGTATTTT. It yields the protein CASSPGQGTDTQYF.

Notes on this clone: Distinct nucleotide sequences in the sample also encode this CDR3. The chain employs TRBV7-9 and TRBJ2-1; 12 bases map to TRBD2. J gave up 8 bases and V 0 bases, and 2 bases lay outside the gene matches. Germline V gene lookup returns CDR1 SEHNR and CDR2 FQNEAQ (reference sequence). This CDR3 has 15 amino acids. CDR3 DNA sequence: TGTGCCAGCAGCTTAGCCCTAGCGGGGGGGCATGAGCAGTTCTTC. This encodes CASSLALAGGHEQFF.

The V gene is TRBV7-2, the J gene TRBJ1-1, with D unclear. Germline lookup yields CDR1 SGHTA and CDR2 FQGNSA. V lost 5 bases to trimming and J lost 4 bases, with 23 bases between them. The CDR3 contains 17 residues. DNA for the CDR3: TGTGCCAGCAGCGCCCCCGACCGGATAGTGCGGCGCACTGAAGCTTTCTTT. Translating it yields CASSAPDRIVRRTEAFF.

J is TRBJ2-5 and V is TRBV9; the match to TRBD2 covers 8 bases. Germline values: CDR1 SGDLS, CDR2 YYNGEE. V gave up 4 bases and J gave up 5 bases; unmatched junction bases: 4. CDR3 length: 13 residues. CDR3 in DNA: TGTGCCAGCAGCCCCGGGGGGGAGGAGACCCAGTACTTC. Amino acid sequence: CASSPGGEETQYF.

This chain connects TRBV2 to TRBJ2-1, with a possible D match to TRBD1 (5 bases). Trimming shortened V by 8 bases and J by 6 bases, and 8 bases separated the two germline ends. This CDR3 has 11 residues. CDR1 is SNHLY and CDR2 is FYNNEI in the germline V gene. The CDR3 reads CASQGINEQFF. DNA of the CDR3: TGTGCCAGCCAGGGCATCAATGAGCAGTTCTTC. Full variable domain (outside the CDR3, taken from reference TRBV2 and TRBJ2-1): EPEVTQTPSHQVTQMGQEVILRCVPISNHLYFYWYRQILGQKVEFLVSFYNNEISEKSEIFDDQFSVERPDGSNFTLKIRSTKLEDSAMYFCASQGINEQFFGPGTRLTVL.

The chain links TRBV5-5 to TRBJ1-6, with D possibly matching TRBD1 (5 bases). The CDR3 contains 14 residues. V lost 0 bases and J 11 bases, leaving 12 bases between the germline ends. Looked up from germline, CDR1 is SGHKS and CDR2 is YYEKEE (reference sequence). DNA of the CDR3: TGTGCCAGCAGCTTGGTCGACAGTCATCCACCCCTCCACTTT. This sequence encodes CASSLVDSHPPLHF.

The chain joins TRBV7-2 to TRBJ2-7; 7 bases are a match to TRBD1. Germline V gene data show CDR1 as SGHTA and CDR2 as FQGNSA. CDR3 length: 15 residues. Unmatched junction bases numbered 12, after V lost 5 bases and J lost 5 bases. The CDR3 here is CASSPTGDSGHEQYF. The CDR3 nucleotides read TGTGCCAGCAGCCCTACAGGGGACAGTGGCCACGAGCAGTACTTC.